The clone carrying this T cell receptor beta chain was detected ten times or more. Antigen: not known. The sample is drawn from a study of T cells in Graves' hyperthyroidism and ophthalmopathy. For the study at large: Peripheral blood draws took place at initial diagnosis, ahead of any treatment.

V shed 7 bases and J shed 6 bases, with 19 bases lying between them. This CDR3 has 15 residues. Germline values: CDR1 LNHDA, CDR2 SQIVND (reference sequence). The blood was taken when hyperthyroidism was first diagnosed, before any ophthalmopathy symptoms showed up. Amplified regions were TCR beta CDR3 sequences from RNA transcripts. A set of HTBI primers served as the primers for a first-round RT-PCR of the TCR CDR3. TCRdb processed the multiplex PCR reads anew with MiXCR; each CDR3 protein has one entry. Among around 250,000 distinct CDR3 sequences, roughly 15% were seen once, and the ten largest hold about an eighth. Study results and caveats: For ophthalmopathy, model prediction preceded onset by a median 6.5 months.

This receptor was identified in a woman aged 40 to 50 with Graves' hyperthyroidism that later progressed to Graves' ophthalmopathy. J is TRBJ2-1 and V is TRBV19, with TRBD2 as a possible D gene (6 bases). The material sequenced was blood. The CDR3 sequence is CASTQRATLVNEQFF. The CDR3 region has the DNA TGTGCCAGTACCCAGCGGGCCACCCTGGTCAATGAGCAGTTCTTC.